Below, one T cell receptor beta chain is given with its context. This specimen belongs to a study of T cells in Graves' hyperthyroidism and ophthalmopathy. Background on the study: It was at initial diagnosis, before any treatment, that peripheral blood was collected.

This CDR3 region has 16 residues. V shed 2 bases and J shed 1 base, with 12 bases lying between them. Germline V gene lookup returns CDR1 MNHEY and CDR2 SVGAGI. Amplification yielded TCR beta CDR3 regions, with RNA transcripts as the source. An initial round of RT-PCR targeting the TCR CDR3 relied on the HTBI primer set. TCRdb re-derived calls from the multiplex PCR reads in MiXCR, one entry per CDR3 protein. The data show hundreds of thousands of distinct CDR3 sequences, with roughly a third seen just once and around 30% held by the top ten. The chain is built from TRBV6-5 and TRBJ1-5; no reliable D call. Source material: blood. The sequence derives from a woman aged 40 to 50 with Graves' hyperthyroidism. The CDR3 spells CASSYMGIMSNQPQHF. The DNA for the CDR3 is TGTGCCAGCAGTTACATGGGGATCATGAGCAATCAGCCCCAGCATTTT.